The rows below give T cell receptor beta chains drawn from one sample of a study of molecular identifiers for immune sequencing clone quantification. TCRdb processed the PCR reads anew with MiXCR; each CDR3 protein has one entry. In the table there are a few hundred thousand distinct CDR3 sequences, about 23% of which are singletons. Sequencing input: naive CD8+ T cells from blood, with Jurkat cell RNA spiked in. The receptors originated from a human donor in good health. Some libraries in this study had Jurkat cell RNA spiked in. Both conserved end residues are part of each CDR3. The D gene is left open where the match is weak. Some rows have no size entry. The others give once, few or many, or a class for an expanded clone.

TRBV2	many	TRBJ2-3	-	CASSRPIEDTQYF	TGTGCCAGCAGTCGTCCGATAGAAGATACGCAGTATTTT
TRBV19	-	TRBJ2-1	TRBD2	CASSIFAGVGNEQFF	TGTGCCAGTAGTATATTTGCGGGAGTGGGTAATGAGCAGTTCTTC
TRBV29-1	many	TRBJ2-5	-	CSVETRTEDWTQYF	TGCAGCGTTGAAACTAGGACGGAAGATTGGACCCAGTACTTC
TRBV14	-	TRBJ2-5	-	CASSPFSQETQYF	TGTGCCAGCAGCCCATTCAGCCAAGAGACCCAGTACTTC
TRBV27	many	TRBJ2-7	TRBD2	CASGSSGSGEQYF	TGTGCCAGCGGGAGTAGCGGGAGCGGCGAGCAGTACTTC
TRBV29-1	many	TRBJ2-3	-	CSVEALLGSARADTQYF	TGCAGCGTTGAAGCTCTCCTAGGGTCAGCGAGGGCTGATACGCAGTATTTT
TRBV10-2	-	TRBJ2-7	-	CASTGYMGQGAYEQYF	TGCGCCAGCACAGGATACATGGGGCAGGGTGCCTACGAGCAGTACTTC
TRBV6-2/TRBV6-3	many	TRBJ1-5	-	CASSYLSAPNQPQHF	TGTGCCAGCAGTTATCTGTCCGCTCCAAATCAGCCCCAGCATTTT
TRBV30	many	TRBJ1-1	TRBD1	CACAGGTEAFF	TGTGCCTGCGCAGGGGGGACTGAAGCTTTCTTT
TRBV7-9	many	TRBJ2-5	-	CASSLTTSMETQYF	TGTGCCAGCAGCTTAACCACGTCAATGGAGACCCAGTACTTC
TRBV28	-	TRBJ2-3	TRBD2	CASSLRGAGGYGTDTQYF	TGTGCCAGCAGTTTGAGGGGAGCGGGAGGGTACGGCACAGATACGCAGTATTTT
TRBV10-3	few	TRBJ2-1	TRBD2	CAISDSLAGTEQFF	TGTGCCATCAGTGATTCACTAGCGGGAACTGAGCAGTTCTTC
TRBV19	few	TRBJ2-1	TRBD2	CASRASRSGELNEQFF	TGTGCCAGTAGGGCCTCTCGGAGCGGGGAGTTGAATGAGCAGTTCTTC
TRBV4-3	-	TRBJ2-7	TRBD2	CASSQDRGTSGGLVYEQYF	TGCGCCAGCAGCCAAGATAGGGGGACTAGCGGGGGATTAGTTTACGAGCAGTACTTC
TRBV7-9	many	TRBJ1-1	-	CASSTETVENTEAFF	TGTGCCAGCAGCACCGAGACGGTCGAAAACACTGAAGCTTTCTTT
TRBV11-3	few	TRBJ1-1	-	CASSTGLTGTEAFF	TGTGCCAGCAGCACCGGACTGACAGGAACTGAAGCTTTCTTT
TRBV28	few	TRBJ2-7	TRBD1	CASSLTGGKNEQYF	TGTGCCAGCAGTTTAACAGGGGGCAAGAACGAGCAGTACTTC
TRBV5-3	-	TRBJ2-3	TRBD2	CASSWGGSADTQYF	TGTGCCAGCAGTTGGGGGGGGAGTGCAGATACGCAGTATTTT
TRBV11-2	few	TRBJ2-7	TRBD1	CASSLDNHRGWKYF	TGTGCCAGCAGCTTGGATAACCACAGGGGATGGAAGTACTTC
TRBV9	many	TRBJ2-3	-	CASSASSRYTDTQYF	TGTGCCAGCAGCGCCTCTAGCAGATACACAGATACGCAGTATTTT
TRBV7-9	many	TRBJ2-5	-	CASSLPSGVGETQYF	TGTGCCAGCAGCTTGCCTTCAGGGGTCGGCGAGACCCAGTACTTC
TRBV29-1	-	TRBJ1-2	TRBD1	CSVVGGTGTRFNYGYTF	TGCAGCGTTGTGGGGGGGACAGGGACACGATTTAACTATGGCTACACCTTC
TRBV6-5	many	TRBJ1-4	TRBD1	CASSYVGQEKLFF	TGTGCCAGCAGTTACGTGGGACAGGAAAAACTGTTTTTT
TRBV6-2/TRBV6-3	few	TRBJ2-7	-	CASTLLRGTYEQYF	TGTGCCAGCACCTTACTGCGCGGCACCTACGAGCAGTACTTC
TRBV6-2/TRBV6-3	-	TRBJ2-5	-	CASSQIGLQETQYF	TGTGCCAGCAGTCAAATTGGACTACAAGAGACCCAGTACTTC
TRBV28	many	TRBJ2-5	TRBD2	CASRILTSRQETQYF	TGTGCCAGCAGAATATTGACTAGCCGCCAAGAGACCCAGTACTTC
TRBV29-1	-	TRBJ1-1	-	CNVTTGAVNTEAFF	TGCAACGTGACGACAGGAGCAGTGAACACTGAAGCTTTCTTT
TRBV7-9	many	TRBJ2-7	TRBD1	CASSLPGQGPYF	TGTGCCAGCAGCTTACCGGGACAGGGCCCGTACTTC
TRBV20-1	few	TRBJ2-1	TRBD2	CSATRLAGGFDEQFF	TGCAGTGCTACCCGACTAGCGGGAGGGTTTGATGAGCAGTTCTTC
TRBV2	-	TRBJ2-7	-	CASSEVAGSSYEQYF	TGTGCCAGCAGTGAAGTAGCCGGGAGCTCCTACGAGCAGTACTTC
TRBV24-1	-	TRBJ1-5	-	CATSSSFGQPQHF	TGTGCCACCAGTAGCAGTTTTGGGCAGCCCCAGCATTTT
TRBV6-5	many	TRBJ1-1	-	CASSEGNWDTEAFF	TGTGCCAGCAGTGAGGGGAATTGGGACACTGAAGCTTTCTTT
TRBV6-5	many	TRBJ2-7	-	CASSYEEGGREQYF	TGTGCCAGCAGTTACGAGGAGGGCGGCCGCGAGCAGTACTTC
TRBV11-3	few	TRBJ2-1	TRBD2	CASSSSPAGVSYNEQFF	TGTGCCAGCAGCTCATCCCCAGCGGGAGTCTCCTACAATGAGCAGTTCTTC
TRBV20-1	-	TRBJ2-3	TRBD2	CSAREGGLAGPGTDTQYF	TGCAGTGCTAGAGAAGGGGGACTAGCGGGACCTGGCACAGATACGCAGTATTTT
TRBV7-6	few	TRBJ2-7	TRBD1	CASSPGQGLDEQYF	TGTGCCAGCAGCCCTGGACAGGGCTTGGACGAGCAGTACTTC
TRBV27	-	TRBJ1-6	-	CASSLAFGGNSPLHF	TGTGCCAGCAGTTTAGCGTTTGGCGGGAATTCACCCCTCCACTTT
TRBV27	-	TRBJ2-3	-	CASSLGSGRTDTQYF	TGTGCCAGCAGTTTAGGTAGCGGCCGCACAGATACGCAGTATTTT
TRBV7-9	-	TRBJ2-2	TRBD1	CASTNSILDRAYTGELFF	TGTGCCAGCACAAACTCAATCCTGGACAGGGCGTACACCGGGGAGCTGTTTTTT
TRBV4-2	many	TRBJ2-2	TRBD2	CASSPLAGEGAGELFF	TGTGCCAGCAGCCCTCTAGCGGGAGAAGGTGCCGGGGAGCTGTTTTTT
TRBV13	-	TRBJ2-7	-	CASSLRRVYEQYF	TGTGCCAGCAGCTTAAGGAGGGTCTACGAGCAGTACTTC
TRBV29-1	-	TRBJ2-1	TRBD2	CSVEGTSGTNEQFF	TGCAGCGTCGAGGGGACTAGCGGGACAAATGAGCAGTTCTTC
TRBV6-5	many	TRBJ1-4	-	CASSLQGRTNEKLFF	TGTGCCAGCAGTTTGCAGGGGCGAACTAATGAAAAACTGTTTTTT